The next 6 T cell receptor beta chains were all read from a single sample in a study of a mutant IDH1 vaccine in newly diagnosed glioma. Their cognate antigens are unknown. The time point is: week 35, safety follow-up. Vaccination comprised doses that each held 300 ug of mutant IDH1 20-mer peptide, plus topical imiquimod. Generated by immunoSEQ multiplex PCR, the TCRdb table keeps only in-frame clones and is missing some. The sample has around 70,000 clones, approximately 81% seen once. Here the sequenced sample was PBMCs, taken from a glioma patient whose treatment included an IDH1 peptide vaccine. The receptor set was obtained from a man aged 18 to 30 with glioma.

This chain joins TRBV11-2 and TRBJ1-1; perhaps TRBD1 as D (6 bases). Trimming left V 0 bases short and J 5 bases short, with 13 bases between. Germline V lookup: CDR1 SGHAT, CDR2 FQNNGV. This CDR3 contains 15 residues. CDR3 sequence: CASSLDGGLRTEAFF. The CDR3 nucleotides read TGTGCCAGCAGCTTAGATGGGGGGCTTAGAACTGAAGCTTTCTTT.

V is TRBV6-5 and J is TRBJ2-1; D may be TRBD1 or TRBD2 (5 bases each). CDR3 size: 15 residues. Trimming removed 0 bases at V and 9 bases at J, with 15 bases between. Germline CDR1 MNHEY, CDR2 SVGAGI. The CDR3, as DNA: TGTGCCAGCAGTTACTCGAGGGGCGGCATGGTTGAGCAGTTCTTC. The encoded protein is CASSYSRGGMVEQFF.

The chain employs TRBV15 and TRBJ1-5; 7 bases match TRBD1. Germline-derived CDR1 and CDR2 are LNHNV and YYDKDF (reference sequence). V shed 4 bases, J shed 5 bases, and the junction held 11 bases outside the gene matches. The CDR3 has 16 amino acids. The CDR3 sequence: CATSIYPGGLHQPQHF. CDR3 DNA sequence: TGTGCCACCAGCATATATCCAGGGGGTCTGCATCAGCCCCAGCATTTT.

This clone was observed a single time. The V and J genes are TRBV19 and TRBJ1-1; possibly TRBD1 for D (5 bases). The CDR3 is 13 residues long. CDR1 and CDR2 from the germline V gene are LNHDA and SQIVND (reference sequence). Trimming removed 7 bases from V and 5 bases from J, with 14 bases in between. The CDR3 DNA reads TGTGCCAGTACCCGGGACCCCTTTACTGAAGCTTTCTTT. Its translation is CASTRDPFTEAFF.

The chain recombines TRBV19 with TRBJ1-2; D is uncertain. The germline V and J ends were trimmed by 3 bases and 2 bases, with 7 bases remaining between them. The CDR3 runs 13 residues. CDR1 and CDR2 (germline): LNHDA, SQIVND (reference sequence). CDR3: CASSIFGNYGYTF. DNA of the CDR3: TGTGCCAGTAGTATCTTCGGAAACTATGGCTACACCTTC.

The V gene is TRBV20-1, the J gene TRBJ2-7, with D unclear. Germline-derived CDR1 and CDR2 are DFQATT and SNEGSKA (reference sequence). The V gene lost 5 bases and the J gene lost 3 bases, with 5 bases spanning the gap. This CDR3 has 10 residues. CDR3 sequence: CSALNYEQYF. For the CDR3, the DNA is TGCAGTGCTCTTAACTACGAGCAGTACTTC.